This TCR beta chain was profiled in a study of T cells in Graves' hyperthyroidism and ophthalmopathy. TCR beta CDR3 regions were amplified from RNA. In the first-round RT-PCR of the TCR CDR3, the HTBI primer set was used. One entry per CDR3 protein, called by TCRdb with MiXCR from the multiplex PCR reads. The sample records almost 250,000 distinct CDR3 sequences, approximately 24% being singletons. This CDR3 spans 16 amino acids. CDR1 SGHRS and CDR2 YFSETQ come from the germline V gene. Trimming removed 5 bases from V and 7 bases from J, with 21 bases in between. The diagnostic basis comprised clinical symptoms, serum thyroxine and TRAb, thyroid ultrasound and orbital computed tomography.

Sequenced input: blood. This rearrangement joins TRBV5-1 to TRBJ2-2; D is uncertain. The sequence derives from a woman between 40 and 50 years old with Graves' ophthalmopathy. CDR3 DNA sequence: TGCGCCAGCAGTTTGCTCTACTCACCGAGTGGCGGGGAGCTGTTTTTT. This sequence encodes CASSLLYSPSGGELFF.